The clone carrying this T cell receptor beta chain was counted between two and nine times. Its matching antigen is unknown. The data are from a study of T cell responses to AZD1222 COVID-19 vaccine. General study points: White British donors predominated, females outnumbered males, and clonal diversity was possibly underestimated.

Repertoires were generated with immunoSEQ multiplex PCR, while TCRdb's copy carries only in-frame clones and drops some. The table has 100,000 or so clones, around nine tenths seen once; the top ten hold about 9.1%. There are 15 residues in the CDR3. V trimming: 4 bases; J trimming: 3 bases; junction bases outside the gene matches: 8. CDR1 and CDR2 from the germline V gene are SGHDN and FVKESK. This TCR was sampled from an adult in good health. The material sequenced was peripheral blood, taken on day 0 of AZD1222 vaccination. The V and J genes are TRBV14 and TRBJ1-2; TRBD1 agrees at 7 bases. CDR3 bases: TGTGCCAGCAGCCCCCAAGACAGGGTTTACTATGGCTACACCTTC. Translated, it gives CASSPQDRVYYGYTF.